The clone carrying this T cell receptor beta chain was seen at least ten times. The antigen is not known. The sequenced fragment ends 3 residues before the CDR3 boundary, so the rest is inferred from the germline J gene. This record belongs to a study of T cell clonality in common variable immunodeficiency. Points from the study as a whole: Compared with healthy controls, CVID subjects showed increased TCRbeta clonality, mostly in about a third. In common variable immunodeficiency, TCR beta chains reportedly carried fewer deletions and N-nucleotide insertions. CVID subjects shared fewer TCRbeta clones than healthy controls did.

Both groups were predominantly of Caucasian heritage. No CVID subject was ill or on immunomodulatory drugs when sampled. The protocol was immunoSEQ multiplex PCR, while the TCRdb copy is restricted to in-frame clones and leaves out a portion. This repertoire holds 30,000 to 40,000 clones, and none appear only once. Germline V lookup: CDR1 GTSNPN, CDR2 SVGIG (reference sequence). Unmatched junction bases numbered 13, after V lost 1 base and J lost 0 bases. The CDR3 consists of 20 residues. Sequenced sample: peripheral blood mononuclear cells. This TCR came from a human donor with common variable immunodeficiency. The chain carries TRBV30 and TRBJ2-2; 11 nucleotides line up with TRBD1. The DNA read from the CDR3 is TGTGCCTGGAGTGCCCCCCCCGGGACAGGGGGTCATACGAACACCGGGGAG. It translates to CAWSAPPGTGGHTNTGE. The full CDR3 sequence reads CAWSAPPGTGGHTNTGELFF. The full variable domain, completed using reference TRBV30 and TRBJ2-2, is SQTIHQWPATLVQPVGSPLSLECTVEGTSNPNLYWYRQAAGRGLQLLFYSVGIGQISSEVPQNLSASRPQDRQFILSSKKLLLSDSGFYLCAWSAPPGTGGHTNTGELFFGEGSRLTVL.